The 29 T cell receptor beta chains below were found in one sample sequenced in a study of OX40 agonist ivuxolimab in advanced cancers. Generated by immunoSEQ multiplex PCR, the TCRdb table keeps only in-frame clones and is missing some. The sample records about 88,000 clones, approximately 85% being singletons. Sequencing used CD4+ or CD8+ T cells sorted from blood, obtained in a trial of the OX40 agonist ivuxolimab. The origin of the receptors is an adult with an advanced solid tumor such as melanoma, head and neck, liver or kidney cancer.

The chain combines TRBV18 with TRBJ2-3; D is perhaps TRBD2 (6 bases). The germline gives CDR1 KGHSH, CDR2 LQKENI. Trimming took off 6 bases at V and 4 bases at J, with 14 bases between the two ends. The CDR3 runs to 14 residues. In nucleotides, the CDR3 is TGTGCCAGCTCTCCGACTAGGAGCGCAGATACGCAGTATTTT. Its translation: CASSPTRSADTQYF.

The rearrangement uses TRBV28 and TRBJ1-1; TRBD1 agrees at 9 bases. Unmatched junction bases numbered 5, after V lost 2 bases and J lost 1 base. Looked up from germline, CDR1 is MDHEN and CDR2 is SYDVKM. The CDR3 runs to 16 residues. CDR3 coding DNA: TGTGCCAGCAGTTTACTCGGGACAGGGTCGAACACTGAAGCTTTCTTT. Amino acids: CASSLLGTGSNTEAFF.

The chain uses TRBV29-1 and TRBJ2-7, with TRBD2 matching 10 bases. The J call is in doubt because the DNA end fits TRBJ2-1 better. Germline V gives CDR1 SQVTM, CDR2 ANQGSEA. CDR3 length: 15 residues. CDR3 nucleotides: TGCAGCGTTGAAGAAACAGCGGGAGGGGCCAATGAGCAGTTCTTC. This translates into CSVEETAGGANEQFF.

The CDR3 DNA follows: TGTGCCAGTAGTACTCACACAGATACGCAGTATTTT. Translating it yields CASSTHTDTQYF. The V and J genes are TRBV19 and TRBJ2-3; no firm D call. Germline CDR1 LNHDA, CDR2 SQIVND (reference sequence). The CDR3 totals 12 residues. Trimming removed 4 bases from V and 2 bases from J, with 4 bases in between.

The CDR3 region has the DNA TGCGCCAGCAGCTTGGTGGCGGGGGCGCTCTCTGATGGTATTGAGCAGTTCTTC. The encoded protein is CASSLVAGALSDGIEQFF. The gene calls are TRBV5-1 and TRBJ2-1; weak D call: TRBD2 (7 bases). This CDR3 contains 18 residues. CDR1 is SGHRS, CDR2 YFSETQ, per germline. V was cut by 0 bases and J by 9 bases, with 25 bases left in between. The full variable domain, its missing parts supplied by reference TRBV5-1 and TRBJ2-1, is KAGVTQTPRYLIKTRGQQVTLSCSPISGHRSVSWYQQTPGQGLQFLFEYFSETQRNKGNFPGRFSGRQFSNSRSEMNVSTLELGDSALYLCASSLVAGALSDGIEQFFGPGTRLTVL.

The chain links TRBV5-1 to TRBJ2-2, with 11 bases that match TRBD1. The CDR3 has 15 amino acids. Germline V gene data show CDR1 as SGHRS and CDR2 as YFSETQ. The ends lost 7 bases at V and 3 bases at J; junction bases unmatched: 5. The DNA for the CDR3 is TGCGCCAGCCGGATGGGACAGGGGGACACCGGGGAGCTGTTTTTT. It yields the protein CASRMGQGDTGELFF.

This chain connects TRBV11-3 to TRBJ2-2, with D hard to call. Between the trimmed V and J ends, which lost 5 bases and 3 bases, there was a span of 7 bases. The germline gives CDR1 SGHNT, CDR2 YENEEA. The CDR3 has 13 residues. This CDR3 is CASSRRDTGELFF. For the CDR3, the DNA is TGTGCCAGCAGCCGACGGGACACCGGGGAGCTGTTTTTT.

This sequence joins TRBV5-8 and TRBJ2-6, with TRBD1 as a possible D gene (5 bases). The CDR3 is made up of 18 amino acids. Per germline, CDR1 SGHTS and CDR2 YDEGEE. V was pared by 4 bases and J by 0 bases, with 17 bases between. CDR3 nucleotides: TGTGCCAGCAGCCCCCGGCAGGGAAGGTACTCTGGGGCCAACGTCCTGACTTTC. It yields the protein CASSPRQGRYSGANVLTF.

This sequence joins TRBV19 and TRBJ2-2; D possibly corresponds to TRBD2 (6 bases). CDR3 length equals 17 residues. Per germline, CDR1 LNHDA and CDR2 SQIVND (reference sequence). Deletions cut 5 bases from V and 0 bases from J, with 16 bases between. The CDR3 coding sequence is TGTGCCAGTAGTCCCCCGGGGGACCCTACGAACACCGGGGAGCTGTTTTTT. Translated, it gives CASSPPGDPTNTGELFF.

DNA of the CDR3: TGTGCCAGCAGTTATGATCCCGGTGAAAAACTGTTTTTT. It specifies CASSYDPGEKLFF. This chain connects TRBV6-5 to TRBJ1-4; D is undetermined. This CDR3 has 13 residues. The V end lost 3 bases, the J end lost 7 bases, and 9 bases lay between the germline ends. Germline CDR1 and CDR2: MNHEY and SVGAGI.

As concerns this clone: Mismatch with germline at one junction end may stem from a read error. The chain links TRBV5-1 to TRBJ2-7; D gene uncertain. The CDR3 totals 13 residues. Germline V lookup: CDR1 SGHRS, CDR2 YFSETQ. This CDR3 reads CASSLDEAAPPKF. In DNA, the CDR3 is TGCGCCAGCAGCTTGGACGAAGCAGCCCCCCCCAAATTC. The full variable domain, in which reference TRBV5-1 and TRBJ2-7 provide the parts outside the CDR3, is KAGVTQTPRYLIKTRGQQVTLSCSPISGHRSVSWYQQTPGQGLQFLFEYFSETQRNKGNFPGRFSGRQFSNSRSEMNVSTLELGDSALYLCASSLDEAAPPKFGPGTRLTVT.

The sample holds one count of this clone. V usage is TRBV5-1 and J usage is TRBJ2-5, with a tentative D call TRBD2 (5 bases). Germline values: CDR1 SGHRS, CDR2 YFSETQ. V dropped 2 bases and J dropped 2 bases, with 16 bases sitting between them. The CDR3 spans 16 residues. CDR3 region: CASSFGGRLGQETQYF. The DNA for the CDR3 is TGCGCCAGCAGCTTTGGCGGGCGGCTAGGTCAAGAGACCCAGTACTTC.

The gene calls are TRBV18 and TRBJ1-5, with TRBD1 matching 7 bases. The CDR3 totals 14 residues. The V gene end was trimmed by 3 bases and the J gene end by 4 bases; junction bases not matched to a gene: 3. CDR1 and CDR2 (germline): KGHSH, LQKENI. Here the CDR3 reads CASSPDRANQPQHF. The CDR3 DNA follows: TGTGCCAGCTCACCCGACAGGGCAAATCAGCCCCAGCATTTT. The full variable domain, in which reference TRBV18 and TRBJ1-5 provide the parts outside the CDR3, is NAGVMQNPRHLVRRRGQEARLRCSPMKGHSHVYWYRQLPEEGLKFMVYLQKENIIDESGMPKERFSAEFPKEGPSILRIQQVVRGDSAAYFCASSPDRANQPQHFGDGTRLSIL.

This CDR3 reads CASSYSGGIRGYTF. CDR3 in DNA: TGTGCCAGCAGTTACTCCGGGGGGATCCGAGGCTACACCTTC. The chain is built from TRBV6-6 and TRBJ1-2; maybe TRBD1 (5 bases). The CDR3 runs 14 residues. V lost 0 bases to trimming and J lost 8 bases, with 13 bases between them. The V gene's germline CDR1 is MNHNY and CDR2 SVGAGI (reference sequence).

This chain uses TRBV7-2 with TRBJ2-7, with 11 bases matching TRBD2. Germline CDR1 reads SGHTA; CDR2 reads FQGNSA. Trimming removed 0 bases from V and 7 bases from J; junction bases left unmatched: 5. The CDR3 runs to 15 residues. The CDR3 DNA follows: TGTGCCAGCAGCTTAGCGCATGGGACTAGCGGAGAGCAGTACTTC. This sequence encodes CASSLAHGTSGEQYF.

This chain links TRBV7-6 with TRBJ1-5; D ambiguous. The CDR3 runs to 13 residues. CDR1 and CDR2 from the germline V gene are SGHVS and FNYEAQ. With 8 bases removed from V and 6 bases from J, the gap between germline ends came to 14 bases. This CDR3 is CASGVDVGQPQHF. DNA of the CDR3: TGTGCCAGCGGGGTTGATGTGGGTCAGCCCCAGCATTTT.

This clone was seen once. The chain couples TRBV18 to TRBJ1-6; D ambiguous. Germline assignment: CDR1 KGHSH and CDR2 LQKENI. The CDR3 totals 14 residues. Trimming took off 5 bases at V and 9 bases at J, with 14 bases between the two ends. The CDR3 is CASSDYTDSSPLHF. CDR3 in DNA: TGTGCCAGCTCAGACTACACAGATAGTTCACCCCTCCACTTT.

This chain uses TRBV1 with TRBJ2-3; TRBD2 was called by the table and not checked on the DNA. TRBV1 corresponds to a pseudogene. There are 20 residues in the CDR3. Here the CDR3 reads CTSSQDRGCRGLVAPDTQYF. The DNA for the CDR3 is TGCACCAGCAGCCAAGATCGGGGTTGTAGGGGACTAGTGGCCCCAGATACGCAGTATTTT.

The chain joins TRBV9 to TRBJ2-5, with TRBD1 matching 10 bases. The V segment lost 2 bases and the J segment 4 bases; nucleotides outside the gene matches: 5. CDR3 length: 15 amino acids. Germline V CDR1 and CDR2: SGDLS, YYNGEE. CDR3 sequence: CASSVPGQGSETQYF. The CDR3 nucleotides read TGTGCCAGCAGCGTCCCGGGACAGGGGTCAGAGACCCAGTACTTC.

This clone turned up a few times. The rearrangement links TRBV5-1 to TRBJ2-1, with unresolved D. CDR1 and CDR2 (germline): SGHRS, YFSETQ. Deletions cut 0 bases from V and 5 bases from J, with 9 bases between. The CDR3 spans 14 residues. The DNA of the CDR3 is TGCGCCAGCAGCTTGGTTGCAAGGGACAATGAGCAGTTCTTC. It codes for CASSLVARDNEQFF.

This chain connects TRBV5-1 to TRBJ2-3; TRBD1 agrees at 7 bases. The CDR3 contains 18 residues. Germline CDR1 is SGHRS and CDR2 is YFSETQ. After removal of 0 bases from V and 0 bases from J, the junction contained 10 bases not matched to a gene. The CDR3 region has the DNA TGCGCCAGCAGCTTGGACCGGACAGGCCCACCTAGCACAGATACGCAGTATTTT. Encoded protein: CASSLDRTGPPSTDTQYF.

V gene TRBV6-5 combines with J gene TRBJ1-1; D is perhaps TRBD1 (5 bases). This CDR3 region has 16 residues. The germline V gene has CDR1 MNHEY and CDR2 SVGAGI. V lost 4 bases, J lost 3 bases, and 18 bases lay in between. CDR3 protein: CASSLVRGTADTEAFF. CDR3 bases: TGTGCCAGCAGTTTGGTTCGAGGGACCGCCGACACTGAAGCTTTCTTT.

This chain links TRBV29-1 with TRBJ2-1; D is perhaps TRBD1 (5 bases). The germline V gene encodes CDR1 SQVTM and CDR2 ANQGSEA. Between the trimmed V and J ends, which lost 7 bases and 2 bases, there was a span of 15 bases. The CDR3 consists of 14 residues. The CDR3 spells CSAQALAAYNEQFF. CDR3 nucleotides: TGCAGCGCACAGGCCTTGGCAGCCTACAATGAGCAGTTCTTC.

The chain joins TRBV7-3 to TRBJ2-1; TRBD2 agrees at 8 bases. The CDR3 sequence is 15 residues long. V lost 11 bases, J lost 8 bases, and 17 bases stayed unmatched. From germline, CDR1 is SGHTA and CDR2 FQGTGA. The CDR3 protein is CAPAPPGRAIDEQFF. The CDR3 bases are TGTGCCCCCGCCCCGCCCGGGAGGGCTATTGATGAGCAGTTCTTC.

DNA for the CDR3: TGTGCCACCAGCAGAGATCCCCTAGCGGCCTCCTACGAGCAGTACTTC. Its protein product is CATSRDPLAASYEQYF. The J gene is TRBJ2-7, the V gene TRBV15, with 7 bases aligning to TRBD2. CDR1 and CDR2 from the germline V gene are LNHNV and YYDKDF (reference sequence). The trim removed 0 bases at V and 0 bases at J, leaving 5 bases unmatched. The CDR3 sequence is 16 residues long.

This clone was seen more than once but under ten times. The chain's CDR3 is CASRGGPYNSPLHF. The CDR3 region has the DNA TGTGCCAGCAGGGGAGGCCCCTATAATTCACCCCTCCACTTT. This sequence joins TRBV10-3 and TRBJ1-6, with D possibly TRBD1 on 6 matching bases. CDR3 length equals 14 residues. The ends were cut back, 10 bases at V and 2 bases at J, with 12 bases in the middle. Germline V lookup: CDR1 ENHRY, CDR2 SYGVKD.

The genes are TRBV10-3 and TRBJ2-7, with a tentative D call TRBD2 (6 bases). V dropped 2 bases and J dropped 4 bases, with 15 bases sitting between them. The CDR3 contains 15 residues. Germline lookup yields CDR1 ENHRY and CDR2 SYGVKD. CDR3 nucleotide sequence: TGTGCCATCAGTGAGGTGGAGGGCGGTTGGTACGAGCAGTACTTC. It is translated as CAISEVEGGWYEQYF.

This clone was detected a few times. Other DNA sequences of this sample code for an identical CDR3. The J gene is TRBJ1-2, the V gene TRBV6-5; D unclear. Per the germline V gene, CDR1 is MNHEY and CDR2 is SVGAGI. Deletions cut 4 bases from V and 0 bases from J, with 6 bases between. This CDR3 has 13 residues. This CDR3 reads CASSSAANYGYTF. The DNA of the CDR3 is TGTGCCAGCAGTTCAGCTGCTAACTATGGCTACACCTTC.

This clone turned up a few times. V is TRBV5-5 and J is TRBJ1-2, with 9 nucleotides matching TRBD1. Germline trimming cut 7 bases from V and 8 bases from J; bases unmatched to any gene: 9. This CDR3 region has 13 residues. Germline assignment: CDR1 SGHKS and CDR2 YYEKEE (reference sequence). CDR3 region: CASRQGGARGYTF. For the CDR3, the DNA is TGTGCCAGCCGACAGGGGGGAGCTCGGGGCTACACCTTC.